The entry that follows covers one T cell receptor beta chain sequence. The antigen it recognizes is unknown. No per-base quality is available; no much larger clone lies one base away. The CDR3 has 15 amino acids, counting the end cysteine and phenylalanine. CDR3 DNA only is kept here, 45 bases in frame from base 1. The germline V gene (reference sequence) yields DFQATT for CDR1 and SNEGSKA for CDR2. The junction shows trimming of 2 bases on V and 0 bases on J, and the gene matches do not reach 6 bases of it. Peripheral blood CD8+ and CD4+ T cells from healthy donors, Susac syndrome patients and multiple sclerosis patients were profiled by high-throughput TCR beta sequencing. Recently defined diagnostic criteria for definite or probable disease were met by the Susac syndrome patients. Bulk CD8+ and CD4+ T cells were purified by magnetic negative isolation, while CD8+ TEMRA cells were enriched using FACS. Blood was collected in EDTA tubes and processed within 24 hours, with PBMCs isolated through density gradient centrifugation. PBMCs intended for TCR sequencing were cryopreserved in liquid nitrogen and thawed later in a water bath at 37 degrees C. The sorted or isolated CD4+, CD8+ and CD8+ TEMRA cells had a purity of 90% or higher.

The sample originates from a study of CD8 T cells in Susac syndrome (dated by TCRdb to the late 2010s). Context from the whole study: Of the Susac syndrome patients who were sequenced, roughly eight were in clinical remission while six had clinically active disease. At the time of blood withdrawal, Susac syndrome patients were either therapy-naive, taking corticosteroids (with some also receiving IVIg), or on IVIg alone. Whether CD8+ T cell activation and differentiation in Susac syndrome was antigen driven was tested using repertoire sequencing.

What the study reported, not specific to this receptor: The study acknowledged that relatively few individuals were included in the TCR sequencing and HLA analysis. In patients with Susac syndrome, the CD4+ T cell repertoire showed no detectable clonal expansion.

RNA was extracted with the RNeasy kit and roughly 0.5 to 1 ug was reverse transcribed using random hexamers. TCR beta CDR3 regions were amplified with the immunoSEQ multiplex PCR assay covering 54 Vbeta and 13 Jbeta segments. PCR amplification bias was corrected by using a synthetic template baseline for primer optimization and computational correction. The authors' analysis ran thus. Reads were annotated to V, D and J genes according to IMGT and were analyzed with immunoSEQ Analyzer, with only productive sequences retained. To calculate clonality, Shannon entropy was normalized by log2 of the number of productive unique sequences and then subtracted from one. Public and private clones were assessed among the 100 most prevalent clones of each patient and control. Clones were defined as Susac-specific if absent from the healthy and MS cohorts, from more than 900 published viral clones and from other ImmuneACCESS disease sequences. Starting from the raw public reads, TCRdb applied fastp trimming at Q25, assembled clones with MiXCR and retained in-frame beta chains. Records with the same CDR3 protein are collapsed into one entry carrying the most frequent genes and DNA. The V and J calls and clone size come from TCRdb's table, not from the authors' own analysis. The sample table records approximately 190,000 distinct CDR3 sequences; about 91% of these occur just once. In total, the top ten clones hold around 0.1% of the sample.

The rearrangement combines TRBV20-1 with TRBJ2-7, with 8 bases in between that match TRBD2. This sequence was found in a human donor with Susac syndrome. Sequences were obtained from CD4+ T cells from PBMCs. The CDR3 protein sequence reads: CSARYLAGGSYEQYF. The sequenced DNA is TGCAGTGCTAGATATCTCGCGGGGGGCTCCTACGAGCAGTACTTC.